The rows below give T cell receptor beta chains drawn from one sample of a study of sequential checkpoint blockade in melanoma. Repertoires were generated with immunoSEQ multiplex PCR, while TCRdb's copy carries only in-frame clones and drops some. The sample has approximately 5,100 clones; approximately 29% are singletons. The source material was tumor tissue (inferred from file names), sampled from a patient given nivolumab and ipilimumab in sequence. The receptors here all came from a human donor with melanoma. Both conserved end residues are trimmed from each CDR3. The order of the fields is J gene, V gene, clone size, CDR3 protein. A row's size may be missing; if present it is once, few, many or a size class.

J gene: TRBJ2-7; V gene: TRBV11-3; clone size: many; CDR3 protein: ASSLRGGPPYEQY
J gene: TRBJ2-7; V gene: TRBV6-8; clone size: NA; CDR3 protein: ASSDLRPLLLDSRYYEQY
J gene: TRBJ2-1; V gene: TRBV27; clone size: few; CDR3 protein: ASSLPDSYNEQF
J gene: TRBJ1-6; V gene: TRBV18; clone size: NA; CDR3 protein: ASSPFDSSYNSPLH
J gene: TRBJ1-1; V gene: TRBV5-1; clone size: NA; CDR3 protein: ASSQRSSNTEAF
J gene: TRBJ1-2; V gene: TRBV16; clone size: NA; CDR3 protein: ASSQSEGRRYGYT
J gene: TRBJ1-6; V gene: TRBV6-8; clone size: medium-sized; CDR3 protein: AVQTDYNSPLH
J gene: TRBJ2-3; V gene: TRBV7-6; clone size: NA; CDR3 protein: ASSLGSQREQDTQY
J gene: TRBJ1-2; V gene: TRBV30; clone size: NA; CDR3 protein: AWSTPGQKHHGYT
J gene: TRBJ2-5; V gene: TRBV6-8; clone size: few; CDR3 protein: ASSYTQDREEEGTQY
J gene: TRBJ2-7; V gene: TRBV5-1; clone size: NA; CDR3 protein: ASSLAGGSYEQY
J gene: TRBJ2-5; V gene: TRBV15; clone size: NA; CDR3 protein: ATSRPPPEGPPQGETQY
J gene: TRBJ2-7; V gene: TRBV5-1; clone size: NA; CDR3 protein: ASSKMTGPSYEQY